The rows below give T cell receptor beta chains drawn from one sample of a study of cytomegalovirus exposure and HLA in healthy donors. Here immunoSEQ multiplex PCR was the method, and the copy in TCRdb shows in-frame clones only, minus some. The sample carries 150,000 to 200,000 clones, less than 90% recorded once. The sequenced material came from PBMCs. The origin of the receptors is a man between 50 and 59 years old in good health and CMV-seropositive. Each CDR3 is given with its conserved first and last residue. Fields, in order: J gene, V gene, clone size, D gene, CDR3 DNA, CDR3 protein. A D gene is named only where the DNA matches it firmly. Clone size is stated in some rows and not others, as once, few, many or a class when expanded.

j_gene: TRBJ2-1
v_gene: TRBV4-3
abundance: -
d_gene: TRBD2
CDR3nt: TGCGCCAGCAGCCGCAATAGCGGGGGCTACAATGAGCAGTTCTTC
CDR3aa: CASSRNSGGYNEQFF

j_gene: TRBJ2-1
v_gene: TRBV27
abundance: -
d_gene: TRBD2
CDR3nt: TGTGCCAGCAGTCATGGGACTAGCGGCTCCTACAATGAGCAGTTCTTC
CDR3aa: CASSHGTSGSYNEQFF

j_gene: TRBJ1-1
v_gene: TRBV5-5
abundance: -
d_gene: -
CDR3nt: TGTGCCAGCAGCCCCGACAGAGTTTACACTGAAGCTTTCTTT
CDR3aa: CASSPDRVYTEAFF

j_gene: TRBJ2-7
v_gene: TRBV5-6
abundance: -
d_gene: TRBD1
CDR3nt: TGTGCCAGCAGCTTAACCGGGACAGGCAACACCTACGAGCAGTACTTC
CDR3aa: CASSLTGTGNTYEQYF

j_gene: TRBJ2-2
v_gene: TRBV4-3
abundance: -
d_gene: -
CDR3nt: TGCGCCAGCAGCCAAGATCTGTGGGGCCCGGGCACCGGGGAGCTGTTTTTT
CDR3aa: CASSQDLWGPGTGELFF

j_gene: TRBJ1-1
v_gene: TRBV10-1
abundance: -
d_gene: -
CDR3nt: TGCGCCAGCAGTGACAGGGCGGCCACTGAAGCTTTCTTT
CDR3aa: CASSDRAATEAFF

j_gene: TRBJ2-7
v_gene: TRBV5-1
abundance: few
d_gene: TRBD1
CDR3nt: TGCGCCAGCAGCTTGGGGGCAGGGGGTATCTACGAGCAGTACTTC
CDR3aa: CASSLGAGGIYEQYF

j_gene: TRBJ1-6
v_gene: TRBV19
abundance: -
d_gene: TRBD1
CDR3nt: TGTGCCAGTACCTCTTTCGGACAGGGGTTATTTTCACCCCTCCACTTT
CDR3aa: CASTSFGQGLFSPLHF

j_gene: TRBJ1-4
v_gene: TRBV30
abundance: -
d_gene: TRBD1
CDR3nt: TGTGCCTGGGGACAGGGGGCGCGGGGTGAAAAACTGTTTTTT
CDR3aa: CAWGQGARGEKLFF

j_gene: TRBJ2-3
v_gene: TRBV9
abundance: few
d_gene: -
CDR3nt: TGTGCCAGCTCCCGGACTCAACCAGATACGCAGTATTTT
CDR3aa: CASSRTQPDTQYF

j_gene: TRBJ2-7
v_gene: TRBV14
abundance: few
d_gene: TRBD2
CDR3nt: TGTGCCAGCAGCCGCTATCGGACTAGCGTCGCGGACGAGCAGTACTTC
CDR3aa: CASSRYRTSVADEQYF

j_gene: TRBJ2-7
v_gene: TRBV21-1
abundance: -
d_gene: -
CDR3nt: TGTGCCAGCAGCAAAGCGCTAACCTGGGGCAGCTCCTACGAGCAGTACTTC
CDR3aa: CASSKALTWGSSYEQYF

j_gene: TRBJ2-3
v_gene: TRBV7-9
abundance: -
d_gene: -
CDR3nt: TGTGCCAGCAGCTTTCAGGGATATGGAGATACGCAGTATTTT
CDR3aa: CASSFQGYGDTQYF

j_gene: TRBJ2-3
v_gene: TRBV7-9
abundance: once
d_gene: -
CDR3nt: TGTGCCAGCAGCCGTCAAGGACTCCTTCCCACAGATACGCAGTATTTT
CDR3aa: CASSRQGLLPTDTQYF

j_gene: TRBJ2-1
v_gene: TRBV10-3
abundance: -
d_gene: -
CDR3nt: TGTGCCATCAGATCAACAGAGAAAGATGAGCAGTTCTTC
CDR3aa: CAIRSTEKDEQFF

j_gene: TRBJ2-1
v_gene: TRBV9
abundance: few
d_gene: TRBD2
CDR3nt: TGTGCCAGCAGCGCGGGGACTAGCGGGAGAGATGAGCAGTTCTTC
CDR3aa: CASSAGTSGRDEQFF

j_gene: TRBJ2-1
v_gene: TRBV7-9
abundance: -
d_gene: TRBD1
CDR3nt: TGTGCCAGCAGCTTAGACGGCAGGGGGTCCTACAATGAGCAGTTCTTC
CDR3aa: CASSLDGRGSYNEQFF

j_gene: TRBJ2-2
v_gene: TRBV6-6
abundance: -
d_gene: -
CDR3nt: TGTGCCAGCAGTTTCAGGTTCCGGGAGCTGTTTTTT
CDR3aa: CASSFRFRELFF

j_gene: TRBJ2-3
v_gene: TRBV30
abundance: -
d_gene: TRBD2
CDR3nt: TGTGCCTGGAGTGGTAGCGGGGGGGCTTATACGCAGTATTTT
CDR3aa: CAWSGSGGAYTQYF

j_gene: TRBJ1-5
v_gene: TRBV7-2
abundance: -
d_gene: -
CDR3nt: TGTGCCAGCAGCTTATCGATAGGCAATCAGCCCCAGCATTTT
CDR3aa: CASSLSIGNQPQHF

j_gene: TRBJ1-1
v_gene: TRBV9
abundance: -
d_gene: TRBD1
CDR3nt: TGTGCCAGCAGCGTAAAGGACAGGGGCACTGAAGCTTTCTTT
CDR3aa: CASSVKDRGTEAFF

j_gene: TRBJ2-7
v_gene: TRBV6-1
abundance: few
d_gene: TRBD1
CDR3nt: TGTGCCAGCACCGGGGGGACAGGGGGGCCCTACGAGCAGTACTTC
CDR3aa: CASTGGTGGPYEQYF

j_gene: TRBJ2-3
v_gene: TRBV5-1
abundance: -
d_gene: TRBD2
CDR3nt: TGCGCCAGCAGCTTGGGTCTAGCGGGAGTTCGGGGCACAGATACGCAGTATTTT
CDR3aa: CASSLGLAGVRGTDTQYF

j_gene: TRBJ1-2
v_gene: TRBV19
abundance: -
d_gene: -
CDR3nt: TGTGCCAGTAGTATCAGGAGGTCGGTGGATGGCTACACCTTC
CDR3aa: CASSIRRSVDGYTF

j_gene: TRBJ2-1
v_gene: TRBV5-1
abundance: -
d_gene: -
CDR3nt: TGCGCCAGCAGCGTGGGGTGGCTAGCTGACTACAATGAGCAGTTCTTC
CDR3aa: CASSVGWLADYNEQFF

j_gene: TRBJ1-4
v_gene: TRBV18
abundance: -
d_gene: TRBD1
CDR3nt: TGTGCCAGCTCACCACTGACAGGGGACTCAACTAATGAAAAACTGTTTTTT
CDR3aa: CASSPLTGDSTNEKLFF

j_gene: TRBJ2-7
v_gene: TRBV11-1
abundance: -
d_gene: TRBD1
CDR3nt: TGTGCCAGCAGCTTGCAGACCGGGACAGCCTCACGGGAGCAGTACTTC
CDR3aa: CASSLQTGTASREQYF

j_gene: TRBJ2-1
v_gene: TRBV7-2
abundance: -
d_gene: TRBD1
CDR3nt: TGTGCCAGCAGCATGACAGGGGAGCAGTTCTTC
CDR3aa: CASSMTGEQFF

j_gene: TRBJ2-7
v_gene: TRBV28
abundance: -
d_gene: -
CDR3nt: TGTGCCAGCAGTTTATCAGGGGACACCTACGAGCAGTACTTC
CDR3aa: CASSLSGDTYEQYF

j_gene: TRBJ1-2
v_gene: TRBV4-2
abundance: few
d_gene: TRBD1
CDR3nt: TGTGCCAGCAGCCAAGAGTCGGGACAGGGGTATGGCTACACCTTC
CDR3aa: CASSQESGQGYGYTF

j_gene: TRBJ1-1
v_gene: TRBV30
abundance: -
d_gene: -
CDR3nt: TGTGCCTGGACCGAAGACAGCACCATGAACACTGAAGCTTTCTTT
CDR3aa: CAWTEDSTMNTEAFF

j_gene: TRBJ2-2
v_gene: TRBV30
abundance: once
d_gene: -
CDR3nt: TGTGCCTGGATTCACCAGGGGAATACCGGGGAGCTGTTTTTT
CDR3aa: CAWIHQGNTGELFF

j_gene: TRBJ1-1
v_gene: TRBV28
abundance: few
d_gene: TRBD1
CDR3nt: TGTGCCAGCAGGGTACAGGGGATGAACACTGAAGCTTTCTTT
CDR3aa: CASRVQGMNTEAFF

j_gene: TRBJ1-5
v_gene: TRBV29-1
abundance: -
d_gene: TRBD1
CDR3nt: TGCAGCGTTGCCGGGACAGGGGGTGGTGGCAATCAGCCCCAGCATTTT
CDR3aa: CSVAGTGGGGNQPQHF

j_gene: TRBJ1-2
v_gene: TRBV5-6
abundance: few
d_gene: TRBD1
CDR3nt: TGTGCCAGCAGCTTGGGACACAGGGGCTATGGCTACACCTTC
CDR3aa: CASSLGHRGYGYTF

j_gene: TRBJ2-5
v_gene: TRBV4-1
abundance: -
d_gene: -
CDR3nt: TGCGCCAGCAGCCAAGACAGATCCCGCCAAGAGACCCAGTACTTC
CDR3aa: CASSQDRSRQETQYF

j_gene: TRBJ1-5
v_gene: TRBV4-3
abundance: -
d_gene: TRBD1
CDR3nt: TGCGCCAGCAGCCCAAACATAGGACAGGGGGTCCGTCAGCCCCAGCATTTT
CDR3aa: CASSPNIGQGVRQPQHF

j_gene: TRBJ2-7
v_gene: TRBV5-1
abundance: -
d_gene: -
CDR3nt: TGCGCCAGCAGCTTACCGGGGTACGAGCAGTACTTC
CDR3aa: CASSLPGYEQYF

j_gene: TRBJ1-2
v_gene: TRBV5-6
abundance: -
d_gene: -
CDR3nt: TGTGCCAGCAGCTTTCGGGGAATGGGCTATGGCTACACCTTC
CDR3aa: CASSFRGMGYGYTF

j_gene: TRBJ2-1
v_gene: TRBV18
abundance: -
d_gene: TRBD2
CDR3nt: TGTGCCAGCTCACCACTTGCGGGGGAATACAATGAGCAGTTCTTC
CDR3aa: CASSPLAGEYNEQFF

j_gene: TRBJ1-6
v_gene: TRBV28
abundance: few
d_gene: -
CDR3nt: TGTGCCAGCAGTCTTGCAGGTAGCTCCTATAATTCACCCCTCCACTTT
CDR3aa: CASSLAGSSYNSPLHF

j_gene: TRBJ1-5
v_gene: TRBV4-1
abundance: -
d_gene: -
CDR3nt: TGCGCCAGCAGCCAAGTGGCAGGGGATAAGCAGCCCCAGCATTTT
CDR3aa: CASSQVAGDKQPQHF

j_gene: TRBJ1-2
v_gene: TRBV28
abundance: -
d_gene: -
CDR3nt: TGTGCCAGCAGTTCGGACACTAACTATGGCTACACCTTC
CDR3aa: CASSSDTNYGYTF

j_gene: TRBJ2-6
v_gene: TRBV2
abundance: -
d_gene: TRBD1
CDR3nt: TGTGCCAGCGCTGGGGACAGGAGCTCTGGGGCCAACGTCCTGACTTTC
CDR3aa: CASAGDRSSGANVLTF

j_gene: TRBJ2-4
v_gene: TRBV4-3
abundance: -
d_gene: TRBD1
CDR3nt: TGCGCCAGCAGCCGACACAGGGGGCGAGCCAAAAACATTCAGTACTTC
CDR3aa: CASSRHRGRAKNIQYF

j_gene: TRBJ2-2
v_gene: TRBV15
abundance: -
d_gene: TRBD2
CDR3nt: TGTGCCACCAGCAGAGATCGGGGACTAACCGGGGAGCTGTTTTTT
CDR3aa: CATSRDRGLTGELFF

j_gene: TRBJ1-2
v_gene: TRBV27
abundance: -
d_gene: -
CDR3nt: TGTGCCAGCAGTGCAGGGTTTGGCTATGGCTACACCTTC
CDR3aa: CASSAGFGYGYTF

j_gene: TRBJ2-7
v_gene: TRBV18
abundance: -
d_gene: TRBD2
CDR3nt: TGTGCCAGCTCACCAGGGACTAGCGGGGGGTCCTACGAGCAGTACTTC
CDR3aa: CASSPGTSGGSYEQYF

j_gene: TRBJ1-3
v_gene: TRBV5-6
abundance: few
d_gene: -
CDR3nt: TGTGCCAGCAGCTTGACGGGCTCTGGAAACACCATATATTTT
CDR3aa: CASSLTGSGNTIYF

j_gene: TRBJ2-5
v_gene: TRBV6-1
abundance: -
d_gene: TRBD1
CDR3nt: TGTGCCAGCAGACAGGGGGTTCGGACCCAGTACTTC
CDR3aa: CASRQGVRTQYF

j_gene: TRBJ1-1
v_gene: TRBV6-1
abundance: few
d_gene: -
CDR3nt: TGTGCCAGCAGTCCGACTGCGAACACTGAAGCTTTCTTT
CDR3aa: CASSPTANTEAFF